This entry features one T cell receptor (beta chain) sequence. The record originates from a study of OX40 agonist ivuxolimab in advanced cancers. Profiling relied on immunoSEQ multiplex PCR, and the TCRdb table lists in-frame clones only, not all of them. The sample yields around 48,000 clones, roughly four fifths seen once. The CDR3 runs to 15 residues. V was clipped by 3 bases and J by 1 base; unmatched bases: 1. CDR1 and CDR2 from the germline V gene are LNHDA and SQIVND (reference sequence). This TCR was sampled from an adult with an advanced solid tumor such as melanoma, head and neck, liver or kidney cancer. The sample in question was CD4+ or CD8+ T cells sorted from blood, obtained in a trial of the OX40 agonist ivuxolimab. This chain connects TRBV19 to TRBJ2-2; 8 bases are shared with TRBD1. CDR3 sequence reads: CASSIGTGNTGELFF. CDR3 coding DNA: TGTGCCAGTAGTATCGGGACAGGGAACACCGGGGAGCTGTTTTTT.